The subject of this entry is one T cell receptor beta chain. This clone was observed once. This clone's antigen is unknown. Qualities for individual bases were not recorded, and no much larger clone is one base off. The data were obtained in a study of shared clonotypes between healthy human individuals (dated by TCRdb to the early 2020s). Background on the whole study: A few men and a couple of women, aged 18 to 49 years, made up the cohort. Different laboratories and diverse techniques were used to prepare libraries and sequence TCR repertoires, to increase sequencing depth and limit assay-specific biases. Blood TCR repertoires of five healthy adults were deeply sequenced to estimate repertoire size and the extent of clonotype sharing between individuals. For each donor, CD4 naive and CD4 memory were each run on three plates, CD8 naive on two plates, and CD8 memory on one plate. Between about 0.9 and 8.9 billion PBMCs per donor were obtained by leukapheresis. What the study reported, not specific to this receptor: Compared with non-shared clonotypes, clonotypes shared by all four sorted-subset donors had higher generation probabilities. Sharing across a few donors was observed for about 5% of naive CD4, less than 4% of naive CD8, 2% to 2.5% of memory CD4, and over 0.3% of memory CD8 clonotypes. Naive subsets generally had larger estimated clonotype richness than memory subsets. Based on pairwise subsampling, the degree of clonotype sharing among donors was expected to be affected by sequencing depth. Sampling was restricted to blood, and TCR repertoires in tissues likely differ from the TCR repertoires found in blood. The small number of donors limited the genetic and exposure-history diversity represented. Even with the large sequencing depth, rarefaction of the sorted-subset datasets indicated that sequencing was incomplete.

The germline V gene sets CDR1 to MDHEN and CDR2 to SYDVKM. V is clipped by 9 bases and J by 0 bases, and the sequence between their germline boundaries is 18 bases long. The CDR3, cysteine through phenylalanine, is 15 amino acids long. The CDR3 DNA has 45 bases and is translated from base 1. Using the deep immunoSEQ assay, multiplex PCR amplified TCR CDR3 regions from genomic DNA. Genomic DNA extracted from each cell subset was distributed evenly over all wells of several immunoSEQ 96-well plates, and each plate served as one replicate. For sorted subsets, roughly 0.2 ug genomic DNA, equal to some 30,000 T cell genomes, was loaded into each replicate PCR. Purified libraries were measured with a Qubit 3.0 fluorometer, size-checked on a Bioanalyzer 2100, and measured again with the KAPA Library Quantification kit. A separate single-read 150-cycle Illumina NextSeq 550 flow cell was used to sequence each immunoSEQ 96-well plate. The original methods were these. Because the immunoSEQ output held only junctional sequences and lacked quality scores, the filtering could not match the filtering applied to full-length reads. To assign V/J genes and CDR3, sequences were annotated using PyIR, a Python wrapper for IgBLAST v1.9, with IMGT germline references. Reads with weak V/J assignments (E-value above 1e-6), missing CDR3, stop codons, out-of-frame junctions, or ambiguous translated residues were removed. V3J clonotypes were defined as sequences sharing the same inferred V gene, J gene, and CDR3 amino acid sequence. The percentage overlap between two repertoires was calculated by dividing the number of shared unique clonotypes by the size of the smaller repertoire. Richness of each repertoire was evaluated using RTK rarefaction, the Chao1 estimator, and Recon v2.1 estimates of unobserved clonotypes. OLGA was used to compute generation probabilities for all TCRbeta clonotypes that the gDNA method yielded from a few donors. The immuneACCESS repertoire file appears here via TCRdb, limited to in-frame rearrangements. These files lack a portion of the clones; in checked studies, under half of the deficit traces to unresolved V genes, and the cause of the others is not known. V, J and clone size reflect that table, while D and trimming were determined from the DNA. The sample table contains around 1.1 million clones; only one count was recorded for roughly 74% of them. 0.5% to 0.65% of the sample goes to the ten largest clones.

Healthy HIV-negative adults with no recently reported acute infections or vaccinations were included as donors. Every donor was a Caucasian adult residing in Nashville, Tennessee, USA. CD4+ T cells were enriched by magnetic negative selection, after which naive cells were positively selected on CD45RA and the negative fraction was taken as the memory subset. Blood was obtained by leukapheresis, after which PBMCs were separated by Ficoll-Histopaque density gradient centrifugation and cryopreserved in liquid nitrogen vapor phase. Analytical flow cytometry was used to check the purity and quantity of every magnetically sorted T cell population. Genomic DNA was isolated from every sorted fraction and measured by UV absorbance on a Nanodrop 2000c.

The chain employs TRBV28 and TRBJ2-7, with TRBD2 tentatively as D gene (6 bases match). Sample: memory CD4+ T cells from PBMCs. Taken with the paper, the label for cell subset or site translates to: CD45RA-negative fraction. This TCR derives from a man aged 18 to 35 in good health. Some clones in this sample may be carry-over from other donors' samples. The sequenced DNA: TGTGCCAGTCCCCCCCTTTTAGCGGACTCCTACGAGCAGTACTTC. Translated, it reads CASPPLLADSYEQYF.